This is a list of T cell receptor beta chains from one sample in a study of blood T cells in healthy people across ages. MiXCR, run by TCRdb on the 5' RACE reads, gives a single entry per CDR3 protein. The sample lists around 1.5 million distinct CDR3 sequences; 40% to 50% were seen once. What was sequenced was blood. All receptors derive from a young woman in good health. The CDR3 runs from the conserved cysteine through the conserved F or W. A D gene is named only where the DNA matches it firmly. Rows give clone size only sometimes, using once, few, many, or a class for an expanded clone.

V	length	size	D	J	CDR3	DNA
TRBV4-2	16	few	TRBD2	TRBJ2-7	CASSPEPLAGGSEQYF	TGTGCCAGCAGCCCCGAGCCCCTAGCGGGAGGATCCGAGCAGTACTTC
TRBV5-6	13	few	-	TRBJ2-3	CASSKDRQNTQYF	TGTGCCAGCAGCAAAGACCGTCAGAATACGCAGTATTTT
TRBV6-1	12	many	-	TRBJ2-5	CASSEALGAQYF	TGTGCCAGCAGTGAAGCGTTAGGGGCCCAGTACTTC
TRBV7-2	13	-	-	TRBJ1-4	CASSASHGEKLFF	TGTGCCAGCAGCGCCTCCCATGGTGAAAAACTGTTTTTT
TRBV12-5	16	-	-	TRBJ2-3	CASGLVAGGKPDTQYF	TGTGCTAGTGGTTTGGTAGCAGGAGGGAAGCCAGATACGCAGTATTTT
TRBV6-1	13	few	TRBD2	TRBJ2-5	CASSEVAGGRQYF	TGTGCCAGCAGTGAAGTAGCGGGAGGGAGGCAGTACTTC
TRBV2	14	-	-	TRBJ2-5	CASNPLTSSETQYF	TGTGCCAGTAACCCATTAACTAGTTCAGAGACCCAGTACTTC
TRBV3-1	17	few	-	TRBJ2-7	CASSPRPTAIIYYEQYF	TGTGCCAGCAGCCCTCGTCCGACAGCGATAATCTATTACGAGCAGTACTTC
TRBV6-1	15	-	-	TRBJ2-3	CASSEATGGTDTQYF	TGTGCCAGCAGTGAAGCAACAGGAGGGACAGATACGCAGTATTTT
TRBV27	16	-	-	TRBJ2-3	CASSPLPGGGPNTQYF	TGTGCCAGCAGCCCACTTCCAGGGGGGGGACCTAATACGCAGTATTTT
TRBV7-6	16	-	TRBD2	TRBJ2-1	CASSSRGGTSGFEQFF	TGTGCCAGCAGTTCGAGGGGGGGGACTAGCGGTTTTGAGCAGTTCTTC
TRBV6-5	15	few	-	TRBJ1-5	CASSALRGTYQPQHF	TGTGCCAGCAGTGCCCTAAGGGGGACCTATCAGCCCCAGCATTTT
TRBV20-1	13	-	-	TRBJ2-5	CSARPREQETQYF	TGCAGTGCTAGACCCCGCGAGCAAGAGACCCAGTACTTC
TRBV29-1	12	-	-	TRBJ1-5	CSVLPPGQPQHF	TGCAGCGTCCTCCCGCCAGGTCAGCCCCAGCATTTT